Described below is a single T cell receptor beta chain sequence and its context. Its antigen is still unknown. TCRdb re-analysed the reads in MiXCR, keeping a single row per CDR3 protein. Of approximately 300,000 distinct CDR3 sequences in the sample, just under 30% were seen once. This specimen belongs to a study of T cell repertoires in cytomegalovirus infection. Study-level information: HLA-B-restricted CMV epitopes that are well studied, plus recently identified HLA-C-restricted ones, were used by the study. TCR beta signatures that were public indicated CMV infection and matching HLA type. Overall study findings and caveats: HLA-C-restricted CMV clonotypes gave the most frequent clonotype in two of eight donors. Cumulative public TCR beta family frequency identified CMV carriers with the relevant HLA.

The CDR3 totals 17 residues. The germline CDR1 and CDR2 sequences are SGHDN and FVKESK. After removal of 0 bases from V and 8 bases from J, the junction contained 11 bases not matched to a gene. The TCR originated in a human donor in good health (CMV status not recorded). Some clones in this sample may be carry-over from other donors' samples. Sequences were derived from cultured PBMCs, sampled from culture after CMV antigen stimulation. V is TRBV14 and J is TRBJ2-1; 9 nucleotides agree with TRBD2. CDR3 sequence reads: CASSQDELAGSEDEQFF. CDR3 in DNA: TGTGCCAGCAGCCAAGATGAGCTAGCGGGATCCGAGGATGAGCAGTTCTTC.